This entry lists 9 T cell receptor beta chains sequenced from one sample in a study of PD-L1 blockade in urothelial cancer. TCRdb keeps only in-frame clones here, not all; method: immunoSEQ multiplex PCR. This sample yields some 120,000 clones, of which more than 85% are seen a single time; under 5% belongs to the top ten. Time point indicated: peripheral blood 6 weeks after treatment start. Here the sequenced sample was PBMCs, taken around atezolizumab (anti-PD-L1) treatment. These receptors were obtained from a man between 60 and 75 years old with urothelial cancer.

The table lists this clone with a count of one. The J gene is TRBJ2-1, the V gene TRBV6-5; 8 bases match TRBD1. The germline V gene encodes CDR1 MNHEY and CDR2 SVGAGI. CDR3 length: 15 residues. V shed 0 bases, J shed 7 bases, and the junction held 5 bases outside the gene matches. The CDR3: CASSYSGQGANEQFF. CDR3 DNA sequence: TGTGCCAGCAGTTACTCTGGGCAGGGGGCAAATGAGCAGTTCTTC.

The gene calls are TRBV20-1 and TRBJ1-5; D not certain. Germline V gives CDR1 DFQATT, CDR2 SNEGSKA (reference sequence). The CDR3 consists of 11 residues. Trimming pared 6 bases from V and 7 bases from J, leaving 10 bases between. The CDR3 DNA reads as TGCAGTGCAAGTATGGGCCAGCCCCAGCATTTT. This gives the protein CSASMGQPQHF.

The chain carries TRBV10-1 and TRBJ2-3; the D is unclear. From germline, CDR1 is WNHNN and CDR2 SYGVQD (reference sequence). The ends were cut back, 4 bases at V and 4 bases at J, with 18 bases in the middle. The CDR3 covers 16 residues. CDR3 sequence (DNA): TGCGCCAGCAGTGGAAACGCCCTGAGTTTGGCAGATACGCAGTATTTT. Its protein is CASSGNALSLADTQYF.

The chain has TRBV7-2 and TRBJ2-3; D ambiguous. The V end lost 2 bases, the J end lost 6 bases, and 12 bases lay between the germline ends. The CDR3 extends over 14 amino acids. Per germline, CDR1 SGHTA and CDR2 FQGNSA. In nucleotides, the CDR3 is TGTGCCAGCAGCTTACAATTCCCCGGGGATACGCAGTATTTT. This sequence encodes CASSLQFPGDTQYF.

V usage is TRBV10-3 and J usage is TRBJ1-2; D possibly corresponds to TRBD1 (5 bases). This CDR3 spans 14 amino acids. V was pared by 0 bases and J by 8 bases, with 13 bases between. The germline CDR1 and CDR2 sequences are ENHRY and SYGVKD. The CDR3 spells CAISESGQGDGYTF. The CDR3, as DNA: TGTGCCATCAGTGAGTCGGGGCAGGGCGACGGCTACACCTTC.

The rearrangement uses TRBV7-2 and TRBJ2-7; 12 bases match TRBD2. Per germline, CDR1 SGHTA and CDR2 FQGNSA. With 7 bases clipped from V and 6 bases from J, the junction kept 4 bases outside the gene matches. The CDR3 covers 13 residues. CDR3 sequence (DNA): TGTGCCAGCACGACTAGCGGGAGAGCCGAGCAGTACTTC. It specifies CASTTSGRAEQYF.

The CDR3 sequence is CASSVGAGDRETQYF. The DNA for the CDR3 is TGTGCCAGCAGCGTAGGAGCGGGAGATCGGGAGACCCAGTACTTC. V is TRBV9 and J is TRBJ2-5, with TRBD2 matching 8 bases. V shed 0 bases, J shed 5 bases, and the junction held 6 bases outside the gene matches. Germline assignment: CDR1 SGDLS and CDR2 YYNGEE. The CDR3 is made up of 15 amino acids.

The chain couples TRBV6-6 to TRBJ2-1, with 8 bases lining up with TRBD2. This CDR3 contains 16 residues. V lost 0 bases, J lost 6 bases, and 7 bases stayed unmatched. Germline V gene data show CDR1 as MNHNY and CDR2 as SVGAGI (reference sequence). CDR3 DNA sequence: TGTGCCAGCAGTTACTCGACGGGGGGGCCGTCCAATGAGCAGTTCTTC. It is translated as CASSYSTGGPSNEQFF.

J is TRBJ1-3 and V is TRBV11-2, with D perhaps matching TRBD1 (6 bases). This CDR3 spans 15 amino acids. The germline CDR1 and CDR2 sequences are SGHAT and FQNNGV. The V and J ends lost 5 bases and 0 bases respectively, with 11 bases between them. The CDR3 protein is CASSKGTNSGNTIYF. DNA of the CDR3: TGTGCCAGCAGCAAGGGGACAAACTCTGGAAACACCATATATTTT.